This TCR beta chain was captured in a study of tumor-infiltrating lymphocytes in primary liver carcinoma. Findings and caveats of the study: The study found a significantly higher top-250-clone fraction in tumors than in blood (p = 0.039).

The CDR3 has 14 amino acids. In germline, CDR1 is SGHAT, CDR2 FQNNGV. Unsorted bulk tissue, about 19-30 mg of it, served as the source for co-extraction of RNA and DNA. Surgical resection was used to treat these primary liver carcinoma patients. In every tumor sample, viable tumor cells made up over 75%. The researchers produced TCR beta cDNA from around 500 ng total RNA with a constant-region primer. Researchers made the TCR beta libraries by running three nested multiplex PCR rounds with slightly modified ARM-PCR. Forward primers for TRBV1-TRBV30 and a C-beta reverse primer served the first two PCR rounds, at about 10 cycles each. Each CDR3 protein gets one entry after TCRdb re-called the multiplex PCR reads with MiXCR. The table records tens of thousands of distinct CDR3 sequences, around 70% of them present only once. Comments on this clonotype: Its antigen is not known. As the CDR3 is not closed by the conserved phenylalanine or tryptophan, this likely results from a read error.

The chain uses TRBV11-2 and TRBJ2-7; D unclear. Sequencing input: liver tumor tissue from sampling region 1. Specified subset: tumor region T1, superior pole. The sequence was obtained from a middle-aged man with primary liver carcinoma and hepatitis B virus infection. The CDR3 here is CARSLVLLSYEQYS. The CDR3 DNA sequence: TGTGCCAGGAGCTTAGTACTCCTCTCCTACGAGCAGTACTCT.